A selection of T cell receptor beta chains follows, all from one sample in a study of T-cell reconstitution after alpha-beta-depleted transplantation in children. TCRdb reprocessed the PCR reads via MiXCR and lists one record per CDR3 protein. The table has about 500,000 distinct CDR3 sequences, around a third seen once. The sequencing used PBMCs from the stem cell graft donor, collected from the stem cell graft. These receptors originate from a human donor who donated a stem cell graft to a child with aplastic anemia. CDR3s include the opening cysteine and the closing phenylalanine or tryptophan. A D gene is named only where the DNA matches it firmly. Clone size is given for some rows only: seen once, a few or many times, or a class if the clone is expanded.

v_gene	d_gene	j_gene	abundance	CDR3aa	CDR3nt
TRBV19	TRBD1	TRBJ1-1	few	CASGSGTGGVGTEAFF	TGTGCCAGTGGCTCCGGGACAGGTGGGGTAGGGACTGAAGCTTTCTTT
TRBV12-3/TRBV12-4	TRBD1	TRBJ2-7	-	CASSGTVYEQYF	TGTGCCAGCAGTGGGACAGTCTACGAGCAGTACTTC
TRBV7-9	TRBD1	TRBJ2-7	few	CASSLEGGGTGVHEQYF	TGTGCCAGCAGCTTAGAGGGTGGAGGGACAGGGGTCCACGAGCAGTACTTC
TRBV10-3	-	TRBJ2-1	few	CAIGSERARNEQFF	TGTGCCATCGGATCTGAGAGGGCTCGCAATGAGCAGTTCTTC
TRBV7-9	-	TRBJ2-5	-	CASSDLPGETQYF	TGTGCCAGCAGCGACCTCCCTGGGGAGACCCAGTACTTC
TRBV12-3/TRBV12-4	-	TRBJ1-2	-	CASSLAAGQSYGYTF	TGTGCCAGCAGTTTAGCGGCGGGACAATCCTATGGCTACACCTTC
TRBV29-1	-	TRBJ2-2	-	CSVETGTHTGELFF	TGCAGCGTCGAGACCGGGACCCACACCGGGGAGCTGTTTTTT
TRBV7-2	TRBD2	TRBJ2-5	-	CASSPRVAGGGETQYF	TGTGCCAGCAGCCCTAGGGTAGCGGGAGGGGGGGAGACCCAGTACTTC
TRBV5-1	TRBD1	TRBJ1-1	-	CASSLQGPMNTEAFF	TGCGCCAGCAGCTTACAGGGGCCTATGAACACTGAAGCTTTCTTT
TRBV12-3/TRBV12-4	TRBD1	TRBJ1-1	-	CASSNRGGNTEAFF	TGTGCCAGCAGTAACAGGGGGGGGAACACTGAAGCTTTCTTT
TRBV5-1	-	TRBJ2-3	-	CASSFYEAGTDTQYF	TGCGCCAGCAGCTTTTATGAAGCGGGCACAGATACGCAGTATTTT
TRBV20-1	TRBD1	TRBJ2-1	-	CSARDARGRGGEQFF	TGCAGTGCTAGAGATGCCAGGGGGCGAGGAGGTGAGCAGTTCTTC
TRBV20-1	TRBD2	TRBJ2-3	-	CSASSSGGLAGVTDTQYF	TGCAGTGCTAGTAGTTCGGGGGGACTAGCGGGAGTTACAGATACGCAGTATTTT
TRBV5-1	-	TRBJ2-1	once	CASSLDRFERVEQFF	TGCGCCAGCAGCTTGGATCGGTTCGAAAGGGTAGAGCAGTTCTTC
TRBV5-1	TRBD2	TRBJ2-1	-	CASSLSGSGNEQFF	TGCGCCAGCAGCTTAAGCGGGAGTGGGAATGAGCAGTTCTTC
TRBV11-2	-	TRBJ1-2	few	CASSLGTAYGYTF	TGTGCCAGCAGCTTAGGGACAGCCTATGGCTACACCTTC
TRBV20-1	-	TRBJ1-2	few	CSASWADYGYTF	TGCAGTGCTAGCTGGGCAGACTATGGCTACACCTTC